Sequencing of this T cell receptor (beta chain) was carried out in a study of Graves' ophthalmopathy and Graves' hyperthyroidism. Study-wide results and limits: Detection in blood was also observed for most expanded thyroid clonotypes above 0.001 frequency.

Among the exclusions were patients with other autoimmune diseases, uncontrolled infections, pregnancy or lactation. There are a few counts of this clonotype. The target antigen is unknown. Scientists amplified the TCR beta CDR3 regions from RNA transcripts. Following a first-round RT-PCR that used HTBI primers, a second-round multiplex PCR was carried out. TCRdb recomputed calls from the multiplex PCR reads with MiXCR, one row per CDR3 protein. The data show roughly 380,000 distinct CDR3 sequences, 15% seen once. V dropped 1 base and J dropped 0 bases, with 7 bases sitting between them. The CDR3 extends over 15 amino acids.

This chain joins TRBV12-3 or TRBV12-4 and TRBJ1-3, with a possible D match to TRBD1 (6 bases). Material: peripheral blood. The receptor was isolated from a young woman with stable Graves' hyperthyroidism. CDR3 protein: CASSLGTDSGNTIYF. CDR3 nucleotides: TGTGCCAGCAGTTTAGGGACAGACTCTGGAAACACCATATATTTT.